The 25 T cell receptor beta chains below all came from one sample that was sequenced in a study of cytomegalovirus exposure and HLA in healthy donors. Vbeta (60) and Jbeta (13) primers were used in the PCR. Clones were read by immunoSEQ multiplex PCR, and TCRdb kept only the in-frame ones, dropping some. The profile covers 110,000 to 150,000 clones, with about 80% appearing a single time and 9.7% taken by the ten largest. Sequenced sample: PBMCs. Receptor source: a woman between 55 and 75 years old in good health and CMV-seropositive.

The CDR3 DNA reads as TGTGCCAGCAGCGTAAAAGCGTATGACGGGGAGCTGTTTTTT. Its translation: CASSVKAYDGELFF. The chain uses TRBV9 and TRBJ2-2; D is unclear. CDR1 and CDR2 from the germline V gene are SGDLS and YYNGEE. This CDR3 region has 14 residues. Trimming removed 1 base from V and 7 bases from J, with 11 bases in between.

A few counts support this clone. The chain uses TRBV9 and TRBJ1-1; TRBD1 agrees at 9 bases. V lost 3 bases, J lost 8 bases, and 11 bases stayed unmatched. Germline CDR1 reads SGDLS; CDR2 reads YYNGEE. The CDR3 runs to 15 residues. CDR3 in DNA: TGTGCCAGCAGCGACCACAGGGGGCTTCGGTCGGAAGCTTTCTTT. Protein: CASSDHRGLRSEAFF.

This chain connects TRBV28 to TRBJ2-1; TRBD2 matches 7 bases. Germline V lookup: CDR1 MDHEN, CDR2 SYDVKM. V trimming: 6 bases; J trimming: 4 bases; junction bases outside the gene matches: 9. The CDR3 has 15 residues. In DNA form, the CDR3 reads TGTGCCAGCAGACCCGCGGGAGTGCAGTACAATGAGCAGTTCTTC. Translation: CASRPAGVQYNEQFF.

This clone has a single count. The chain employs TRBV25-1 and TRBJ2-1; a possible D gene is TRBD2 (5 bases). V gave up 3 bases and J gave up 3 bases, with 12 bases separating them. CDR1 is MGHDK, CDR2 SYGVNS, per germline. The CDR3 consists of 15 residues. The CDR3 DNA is TGTGCCAGCAGTGATCGCGCGGGTCGCTACAATGAGCAGTTCTTC. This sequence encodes CASSDRAGRYNEQFF.

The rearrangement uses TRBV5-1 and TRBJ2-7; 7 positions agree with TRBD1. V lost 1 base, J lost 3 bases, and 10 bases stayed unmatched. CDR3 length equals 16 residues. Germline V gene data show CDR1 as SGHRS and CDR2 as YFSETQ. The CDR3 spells CASSLPTGTEDYEQYF. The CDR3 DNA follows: TGCGCCAGCAGCTTGCCCACCGGGACAGAGGACTACGAGCAGTACTTC.

CDR3 region: CAVGVQIESYTGELFF. The CDR3 nucleotides read TGTGCCGTAGGAGTACAAATTGAAAGTTACACCGGGGAGCTGTTTTTT. V gene TRBV10-3 combines with J gene TRBJ2-2; D remains ambiguous. Trimming left V 11 bases short and J 3 bases short, with 22 bases between. CDR3 length: 16 residues. The germline CDR1 and CDR2 sequences are ENHRY and SYGVKD.

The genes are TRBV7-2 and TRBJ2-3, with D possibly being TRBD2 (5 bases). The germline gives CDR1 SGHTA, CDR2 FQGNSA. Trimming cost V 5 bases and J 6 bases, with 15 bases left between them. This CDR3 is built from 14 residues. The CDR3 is CASSKSGIPDTQYF. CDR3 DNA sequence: TGTGCCAGCAGCAAATCCGGGATTCCGGATACGCAGTATTTT.

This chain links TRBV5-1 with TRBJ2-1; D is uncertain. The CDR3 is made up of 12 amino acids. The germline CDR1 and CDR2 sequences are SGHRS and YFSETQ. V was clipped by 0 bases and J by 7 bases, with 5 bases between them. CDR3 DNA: TGCGCCAGCAGCTTGGCCGGGAATGAGCAGTTCTTC. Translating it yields CASSLAGNEQFF.

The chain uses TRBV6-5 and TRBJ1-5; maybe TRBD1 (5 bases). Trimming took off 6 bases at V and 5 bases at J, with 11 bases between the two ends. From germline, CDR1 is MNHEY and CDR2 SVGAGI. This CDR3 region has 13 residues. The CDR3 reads CASSRRGDQPQHF. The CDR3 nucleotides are TGTGCCAGCAGCCGGAGGGGAGATCAGCCCCAGCATTTT.

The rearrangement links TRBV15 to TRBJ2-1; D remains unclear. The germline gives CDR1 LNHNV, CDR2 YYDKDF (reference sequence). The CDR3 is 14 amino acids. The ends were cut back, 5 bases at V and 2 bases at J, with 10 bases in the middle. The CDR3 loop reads CATSERRTYNEQFF. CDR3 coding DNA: TGTGCCACCAGCGAGAGGCGGACCTACAATGAGCAGTTCTTC.

The CDR3 is CASSLGTGSEAFF. DNA for the CDR3: TGTGCCAGCAGCTTAGGGACAGGGTCCGAAGCTTTCTTT. The rearrangement uses TRBV5-4 and TRBJ1-1; 9 bases are a match to TRBD1. With V trimmed by 2 bases and J by 8 bases, 4 bases remained unmatched. The CDR3 runs 13 residues. CDR1 is SGHNT and CDR2 is YYREEE in the germline V gene (reference sequence).

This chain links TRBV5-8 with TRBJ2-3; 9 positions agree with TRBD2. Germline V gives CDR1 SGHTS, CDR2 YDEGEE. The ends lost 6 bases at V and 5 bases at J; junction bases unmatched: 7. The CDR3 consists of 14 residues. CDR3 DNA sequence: TGTGCCAGCAACAAGGGACTAGCAGGAGATACGCAGTATTTT. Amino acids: CASNKGLAGDTQYF.

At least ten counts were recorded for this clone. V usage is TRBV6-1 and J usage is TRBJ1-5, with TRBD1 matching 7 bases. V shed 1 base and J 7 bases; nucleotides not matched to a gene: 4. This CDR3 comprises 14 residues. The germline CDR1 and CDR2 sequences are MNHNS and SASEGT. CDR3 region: CASSEVDRAQPQHF. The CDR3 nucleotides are TGTGCCAGCAGTGAAGTCGACAGGGCCCAGCCCCAGCATTTT.

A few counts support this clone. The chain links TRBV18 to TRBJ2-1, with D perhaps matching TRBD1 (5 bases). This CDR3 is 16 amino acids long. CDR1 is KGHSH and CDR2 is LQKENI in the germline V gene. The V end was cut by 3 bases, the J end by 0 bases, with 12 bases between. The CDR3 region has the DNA TGTGCCAGCTCACCGAATAGGGGATCCTCCTACAATGAGCAGTTCTTC. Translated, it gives CASSPNRGSSYNEQFF.

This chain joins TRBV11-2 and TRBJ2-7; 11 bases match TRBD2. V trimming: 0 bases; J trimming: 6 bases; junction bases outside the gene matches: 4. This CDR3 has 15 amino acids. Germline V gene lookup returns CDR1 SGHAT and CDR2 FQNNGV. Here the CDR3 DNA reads TGTGCCAGCAGCTTAGATAGACTAGCGGGGAGCGAGCAGTACTTC. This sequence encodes CASSLDRLAGSEQYF.

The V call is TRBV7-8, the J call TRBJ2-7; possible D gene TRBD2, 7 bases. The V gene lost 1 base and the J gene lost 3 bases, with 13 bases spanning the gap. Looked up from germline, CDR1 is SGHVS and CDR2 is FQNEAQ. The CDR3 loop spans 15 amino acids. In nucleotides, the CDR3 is TGTGCCAGCAGCTTAGAGGGGGGGCGAAGCTACGAGCAGTACTTC. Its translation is CASSLEGGRSYEQYF.

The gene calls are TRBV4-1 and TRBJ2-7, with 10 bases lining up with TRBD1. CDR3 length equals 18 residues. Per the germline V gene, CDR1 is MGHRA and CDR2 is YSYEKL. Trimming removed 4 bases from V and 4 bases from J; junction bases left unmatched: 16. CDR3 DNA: TGCGCCAGCAGCCGGTCGGGGACAGGGGTACAGCAGGCGTACGAGCAGTACTTC. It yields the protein CASSRSGTGVQQAYEQYF.

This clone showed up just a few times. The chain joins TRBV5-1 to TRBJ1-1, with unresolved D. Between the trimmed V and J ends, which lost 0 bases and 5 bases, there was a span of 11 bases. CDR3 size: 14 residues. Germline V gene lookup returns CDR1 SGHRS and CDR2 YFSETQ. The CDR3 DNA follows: TGCGCCAGCAGCTTGGGCAGTACCGGGACTGAAGCTTTCTTT. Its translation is CASSLGSTGTEAFF.

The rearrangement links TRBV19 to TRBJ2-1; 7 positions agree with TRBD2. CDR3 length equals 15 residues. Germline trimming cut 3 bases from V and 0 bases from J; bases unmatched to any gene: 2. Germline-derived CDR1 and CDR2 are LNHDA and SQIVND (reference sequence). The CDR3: CASSMGGTSYNEQFF. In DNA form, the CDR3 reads TGTGCCAGTAGTATGGGAGGGACCTCCTACAATGAGCAGTTCTTC.

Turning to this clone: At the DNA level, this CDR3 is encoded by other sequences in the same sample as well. The CDR3: CASSIATSGANVLTF. The CDR3 DNA reads TGTGCCAGTAGTATTGCTACTTCTGGGGCCAACGTCCTGACTTTC. The chain links TRBV19 to TRBJ2-6; D call uncertain. The V gene lost 3 bases and the J gene lost 1 base, with 7 bases spanning the gap. CDR3 length: 15 residues. CDR1 LNHDA and CDR2 SQIVND come from the germline V gene (reference sequence).

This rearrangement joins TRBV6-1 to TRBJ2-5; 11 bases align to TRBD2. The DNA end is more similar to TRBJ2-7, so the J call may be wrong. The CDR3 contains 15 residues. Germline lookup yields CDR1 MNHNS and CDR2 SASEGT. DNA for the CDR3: TGTGCCAGCAGTGAAGGAACTAGCGGGAGAGGCGAGCAGTACTTC. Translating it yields CASSEGTSGRGEQYF.

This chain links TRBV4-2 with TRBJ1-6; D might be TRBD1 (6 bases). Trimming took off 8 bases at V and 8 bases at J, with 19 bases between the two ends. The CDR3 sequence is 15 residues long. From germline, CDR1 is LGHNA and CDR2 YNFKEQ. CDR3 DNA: TGTGCCAGCGGTCTCCGGGGACAAGGGGATTCACCCCTCCACTTT. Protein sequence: CASGLRGQGDSPLHF.

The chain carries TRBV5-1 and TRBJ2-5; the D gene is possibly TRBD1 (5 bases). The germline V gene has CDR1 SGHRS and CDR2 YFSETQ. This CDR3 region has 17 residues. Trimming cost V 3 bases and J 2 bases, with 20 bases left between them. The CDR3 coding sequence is TGCGCCAGCAGCTGGACGCCTTGGGCAGGGTTGCAAGAGACCCAGTACTTC. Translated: CASSWTPWAGLQETQYF.

The CDR3 nucleotides read TGTGCCAGCAGTTTCACCCCAGGCGGGGGTGGCTACACCTTC. As protein: CASSFTPGGGGYTF. J is TRBJ1-2 and V is TRBV27, with D perhaps matching TRBD1 (5 bases). With 3 bases removed from V and 7 bases from J, the gap between germline ends came to 15 bases. The CDR3 is 14 amino acids. Germline loops: CDR1 MNHEY, CDR2 SMNVEV (reference sequence).

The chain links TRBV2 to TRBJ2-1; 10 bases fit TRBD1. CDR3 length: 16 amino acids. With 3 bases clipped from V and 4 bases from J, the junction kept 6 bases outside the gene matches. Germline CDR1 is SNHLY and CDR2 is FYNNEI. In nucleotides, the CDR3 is TGTGCCAGCAGTGACCCGGACAGGGGGATTTACAATGAGCAGTTCTTC. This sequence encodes CASSDPDRGIYNEQFF.